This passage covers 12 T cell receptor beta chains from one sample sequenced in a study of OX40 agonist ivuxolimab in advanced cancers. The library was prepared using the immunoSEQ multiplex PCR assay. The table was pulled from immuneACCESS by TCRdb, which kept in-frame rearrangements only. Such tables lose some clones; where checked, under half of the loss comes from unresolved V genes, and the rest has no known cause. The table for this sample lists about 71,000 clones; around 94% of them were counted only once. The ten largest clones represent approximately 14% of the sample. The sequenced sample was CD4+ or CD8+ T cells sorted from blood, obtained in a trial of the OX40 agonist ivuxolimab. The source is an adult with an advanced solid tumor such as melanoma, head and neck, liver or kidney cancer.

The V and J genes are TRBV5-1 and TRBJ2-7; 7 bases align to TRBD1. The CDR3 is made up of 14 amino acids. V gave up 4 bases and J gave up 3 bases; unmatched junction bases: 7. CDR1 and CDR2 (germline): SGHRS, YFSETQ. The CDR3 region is CASSVGQINYEQYF. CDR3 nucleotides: TGCGCCAGCAGCGTGGGACAGATCAACTACGAGCAGTACTTC.

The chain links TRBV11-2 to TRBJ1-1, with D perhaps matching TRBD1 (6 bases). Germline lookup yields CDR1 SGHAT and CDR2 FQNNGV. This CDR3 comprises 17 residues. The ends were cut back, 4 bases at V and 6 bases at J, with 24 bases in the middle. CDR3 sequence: CASSSSAPRGAQPEAFF. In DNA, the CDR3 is TGTGCCAGCAGCTCCTCAGCCCCCCGGGGGGCGCAGCCTGAAGCTTTCTTT.

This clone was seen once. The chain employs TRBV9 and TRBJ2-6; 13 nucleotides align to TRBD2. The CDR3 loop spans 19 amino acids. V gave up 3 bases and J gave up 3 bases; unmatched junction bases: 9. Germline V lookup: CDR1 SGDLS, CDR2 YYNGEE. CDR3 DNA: TGTGCCAGCAGCGGGCGCAGGACTAGCGGGAGTTATGGGGCCAACGTCCTGACTTTC. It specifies CASSGRRTSGSYGANVLTF.

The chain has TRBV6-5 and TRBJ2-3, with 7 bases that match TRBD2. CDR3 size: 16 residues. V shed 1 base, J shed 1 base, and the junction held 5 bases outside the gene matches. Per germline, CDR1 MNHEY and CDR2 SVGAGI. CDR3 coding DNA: TGTGCCAGCAGTTACTACCCTAGCGGTCGCACAGATACGCAGTATTTT. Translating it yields CASSYYPSGRTDTQYF.

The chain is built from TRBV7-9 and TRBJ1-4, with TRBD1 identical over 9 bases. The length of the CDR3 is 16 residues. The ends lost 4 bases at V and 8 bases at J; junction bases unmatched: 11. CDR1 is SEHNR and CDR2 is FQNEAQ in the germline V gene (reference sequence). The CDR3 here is CASSSSRDRVGEKLFF. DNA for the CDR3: TGTGCCAGCAGCTCAAGCCGGGACAGGGTGGGCGAAAAACTGTTTTTT.

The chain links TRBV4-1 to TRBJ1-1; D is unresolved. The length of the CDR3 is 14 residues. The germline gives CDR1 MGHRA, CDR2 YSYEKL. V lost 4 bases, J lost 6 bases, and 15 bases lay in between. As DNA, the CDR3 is TGCGCCAGCAGCCCAGACACGTGGGTCTCTGAAGCTTTCTTT. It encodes CASSPDTWVSEAFF.

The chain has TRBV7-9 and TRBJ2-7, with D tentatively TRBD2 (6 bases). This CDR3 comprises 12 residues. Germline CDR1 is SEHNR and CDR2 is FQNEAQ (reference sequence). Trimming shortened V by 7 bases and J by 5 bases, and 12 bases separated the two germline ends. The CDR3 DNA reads TGTGCCAGCACCTCCGGGAGCCACGAGCAGTACTTC. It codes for CASTSGSHEQYF.

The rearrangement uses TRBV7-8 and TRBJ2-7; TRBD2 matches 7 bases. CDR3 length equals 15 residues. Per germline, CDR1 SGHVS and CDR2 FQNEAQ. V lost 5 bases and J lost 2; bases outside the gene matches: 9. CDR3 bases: TGTGCCAGCAGCCGACACAGGACTAGACCCTACGAGCAGTACTTC. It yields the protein CASSRHRTRPYEQYF.

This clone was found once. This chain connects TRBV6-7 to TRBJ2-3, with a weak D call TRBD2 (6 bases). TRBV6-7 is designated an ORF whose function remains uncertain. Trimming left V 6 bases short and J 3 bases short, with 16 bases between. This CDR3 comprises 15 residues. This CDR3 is CASSPRLVGTDTQYF. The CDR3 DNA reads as TGTGCCAGCAGCCCTCGACTAGTTGGGACAGATACGCAGTATTTT.

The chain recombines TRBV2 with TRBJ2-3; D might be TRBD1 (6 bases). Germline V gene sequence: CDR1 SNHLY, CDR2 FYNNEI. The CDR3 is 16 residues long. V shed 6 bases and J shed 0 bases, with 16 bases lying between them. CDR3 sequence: CASSVGGRSSTDTQYF. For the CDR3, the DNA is TGTGCCAGCAGCGTTGGGGGCAGGTCTAGCACAGATACGCAGTATTTT.

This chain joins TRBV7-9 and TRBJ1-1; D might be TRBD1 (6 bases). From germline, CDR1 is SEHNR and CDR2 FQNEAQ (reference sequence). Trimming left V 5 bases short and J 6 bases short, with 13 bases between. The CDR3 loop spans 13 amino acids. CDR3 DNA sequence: TGTGCCAGCAGCCAAGGGGGAGGGGCTGAAGCTTTCTTT. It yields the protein CASSQGGGAEAFF.

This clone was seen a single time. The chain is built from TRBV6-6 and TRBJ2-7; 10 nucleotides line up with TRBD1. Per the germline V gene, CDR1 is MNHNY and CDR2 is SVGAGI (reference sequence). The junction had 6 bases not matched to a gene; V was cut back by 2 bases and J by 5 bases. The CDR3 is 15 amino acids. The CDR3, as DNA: TGTGCCAGCAGTTACGGGACAGGGGTTCTAAACGAGCAGTACTTC. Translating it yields CASSYGTGVLNEQYF.